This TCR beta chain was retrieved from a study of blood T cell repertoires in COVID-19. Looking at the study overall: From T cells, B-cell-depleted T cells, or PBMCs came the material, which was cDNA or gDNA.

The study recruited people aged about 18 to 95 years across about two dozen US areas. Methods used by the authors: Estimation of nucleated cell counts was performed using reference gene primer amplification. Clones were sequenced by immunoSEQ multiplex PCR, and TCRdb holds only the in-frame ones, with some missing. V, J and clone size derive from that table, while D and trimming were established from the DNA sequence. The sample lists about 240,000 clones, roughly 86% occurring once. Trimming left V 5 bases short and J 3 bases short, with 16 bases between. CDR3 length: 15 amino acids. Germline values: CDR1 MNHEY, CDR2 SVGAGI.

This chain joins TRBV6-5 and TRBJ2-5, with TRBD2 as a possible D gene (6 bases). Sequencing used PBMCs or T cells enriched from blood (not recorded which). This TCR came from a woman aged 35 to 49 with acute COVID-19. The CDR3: CASSHIPSAKETQYF. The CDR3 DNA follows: TGTGCCAGCAGTCATATACCTAGCGCCAAAGAGACCCAGTACTTC.